Shown below are 26 T cell receptor beta chains from a single sample sequenced in a study of beta chain features in type 1 diabetes. Study observations and caveats: Type 1 diabetes patients had TCRB CDR3s that were shorter (moderately but significantly so) in all four CD4+ subsets.

The authors reverse transcribed all of the isolated RNA, so sequencing captured expressed TCRB transcripts. Sequencing was performed with immunoSEQ multiplex PCR; in TCRdb, only in-frame clones are kept and a portion is missing. The repertoire includes 400,000 or so clones, 8.5% to 10% of them detected once, and approximately 0.55% sits in the top ten. These receptors' antigens are unknown. The sample consisted of central memory CD4+ T cells from blood. These receptor sequences come from a man aged 25-40 years with type 1 diabetes.

This clone has ten or more counts. This chain connects TRBV2 to TRBJ2-7; 8 nucleotides agree with TRBD1. The CDR3 is 14 amino acids. From germline, CDR1 is SNHLY and CDR2 FYNNEI. V shed 6 bases and J 1 base; nucleotides not matched to a gene: 5. CDR3 sequence: CASRPRQGSYEQYF. The CDR3 nucleotides read TGTGCCAGCAGACCGCGACAGGGGTCCTACGAGCAGTACTTC.

This clone was picked up one time. The chain uses TRBV6-5 and TRBJ2-1; D might be TRBD1 or TRBD2, each matching 6 bases. The CDR3 totals 13 residues. The V and J ends lost 0 bases and 10 bases respectively, with 10 bases between them. Germline V gene lookup returns CDR1 MNHEY and CDR2 SVGAGI. The CDR3 sequence is CASSYSGGLEQFF. CDR3 in DNA: TGTGCCAGCAGTTACTCGGGGGGCCTGGAGCAGTTCTTC.

This clone was detected many times. The chain joins TRBV10-3 to TRBJ2-1; weak D call: TRBD2 (6 bases). Germline V gene data show CDR1 as ENHRY and CDR2 as SYGVKD. Trimming stripped 5 bases from V and 5 bases from J, with 13 bases between. This CDR3 spans 14 amino acids. The CDR3 DNA is TGTGCCATCAGTCCGGGACTGGTTGACAATGAGCAGTTCTTC. It encodes CAISPGLVDNEQFF.

The chain uses TRBV7-2 and TRBJ2-5; 8 nucleotides align to TRBD2. In germline, CDR1 is SGHTA, CDR2 FQGNSA. The ends lost 3 bases at V and 1 base at J; junction bases unmatched: 4. There are 15 residues in the CDR3. CDR3 in amino acids: CASSFRSGSQETQYF. The CDR3 DNA follows: TGTGCCAGCAGCTTCCGGAGCGGGAGCCAAGAGACCCAGTACTTC.

The V and J genes are TRBV11-2 and TRBJ2-1; D perhaps matches TRBD2 (6 bases). This CDR3 has 14 amino acids. Per the germline V gene, CDR1 is SGHAT and CDR2 is FQNNGV. The ends were cut back, 5 bases at V and 5 bases at J, with 13 bases in the middle. The CDR3 here is CASSPSSANNEQFF. For the CDR3, the DNA is TGTGCCAGCAGCCCGTCTAGCGCGAACAATGAGCAGTTCTTC.

The chain links TRBV7-2 to TRBJ2-7; D is uncertain. The CDR3 length is 14 residues. V was cut by 1 base and J by 3 bases, with 10 bases left in between. Germline CDR1 reads SGHTA; CDR2 reads FQGNSA. The chain's CDR3 is CASSLVSELYEQYF. CDR3 DNA: TGTGCCAGCAGCTTAGTTTCAGAGCTCTACGAGCAGTACTTC.

V is TRBV4-1 and J is TRBJ1-4; 9 nucleotides match TRBD1. The V segment lost 4 bases and the J segment 8 bases; nucleotides outside the gene matches: 11. Germline V CDR1 and CDR2: MGHRA, YSYEKL. The CDR3 runs 16 residues. Written as DNA, the CDR3 is TGCGCCAGCAGCCCGTCACCCGGGACAGGGAGCGAAAAACTGTTTTTT. Translated: CASSPSPGTGSEKLFF.

This clone has just a few counts. This chain connects TRBV21-1 to TRBJ1-1; the DNA was not used to check the table's D call, TRBD1. TRBV21-1 has pseudogene status. The CDR3 extends over 21 amino acids. CDR3 amino acids: CASSIRMRLGQAAKGNTEAFF. Here the CDR3 DNA reads TGTGCCAGCAGCATAAGGATGCGACTGGGACAGGCTGCGAAGGGGAACACTGAAGCTTTCTTT.

The chain couples TRBV28 to TRBJ1-4, with D maybe TRBD1 (5 bases). The V end lost 3 bases, the J end lost 0 bases, and 11 bases lay between the germline ends. The CDR3 totals 16 residues. Germline assignment: CDR1 MDHEN and CDR2 SYDVKM. DNA for the CDR3: TGTGCCAGCAGTTTTAGGGGTTGGGCAACTAATGAAAAACTGTTTTTT. This encodes CASSFRGWATNEKLFF.

This clone was recorded a few times. This rearrangement joins TRBV9 to TRBJ2-3; the D is unclear. The CDR3 covers 12 residues. V lost 5 bases to trimming and J lost 5 bases, with 9 bases between them. CDR1 is SGDLS, CDR2 YYNGEE, per germline. Written as DNA, the CDR3 is TGTGCCAGCAGACGAGCAGGAGATACGCAGTATTTT. Translation gives CASRRAGDTQYF.

In its sample, this clone was seen a few times. The CDR3 is CASLGMNTEAFF. The CDR3, as DNA: TGTGCCAGTCTCGGGATGAACACTGAAGCTTTCTTT. This chain connects TRBV28 to TRBJ1-1; D gene unclear. CDR1 and CDR2 (germline): MDHEN, SYDVKM. This CDR3 is 12 amino acids long. V shed 9 bases and J shed 0 bases, with 8 bases lying between them.

This clone was recorded a few times. The chain couples TRBV11-3 to TRBJ2-1; weak D call: TRBD1 (6 bases). The length of the CDR3 is 13 residues. The ends were cut back, 6 bases at V and 8 bases at J, with 14 bases in the middle. The germline gives CDR1 SGHNT, CDR2 YENEEA. This CDR3 reads CASRTQGGHEQFF. CDR3 sequence (DNA): TGTGCCAGCAGAACCCAAGGGGGTCATGAGCAGTTCTTC.

This clone was recorded at least ten times. This sample also contains other DNA sequences that code for the same CDR3. This rearrangement joins TRBV7-9 to TRBJ2-3; maybe TRBD2 (5 bases). Germline V gene sequence: CDR1 SEHNR, CDR2 FQNEAQ (reference sequence). The CDR3 consists of 13 residues. Trimming left V 2 bases short and J 5 bases short, with 8 bases between. The CDR3 region has the DNA TGTGCCAGCAGCTTATCCGGAGGAGATACGCAGTATTTT. This encodes CASSLSGGDTQYF.

In its sample, this clone was seen a few times. The CDR3 DNA follows: TGTGCCAGCAGCCCTGAGGCCCCAAGGGCAGATACGCAGTATTTT. Translating gives CASSPEAPRADTQYF. The chain employs TRBV7-3 and TRBJ2-3; no clear D. The V end was cut by 5 bases, the J end by 4 bases, with 16 bases between. The V gene's germline CDR1 is SGHTA and CDR2 FQGTGA. CDR3 length: 15 amino acids.

The chain carries TRBV11-2 and TRBJ2-3; 13 nucleotides align to TRBD2. The CDR3 contains 15 residues. The J segment lost 3 bases and the V segment lost 5 bases, leaving 2 bases of the junction unmatched. Germline CDR1 and CDR2: SGHAT and FQNNGV. The CDR3 loop reads CASSVGLAGTDTQYF. CDR3 nucleotide sequence: TGTGCCAGCAGCGTGGGACTAGCGGGGACAGATACGCAGTATTTT. The whole variable domain, filled in from reference TRBV11-2 and TRBJ2-3, reads EAGVAQSPRYKIIEKRQSVAFWCNPISGHATLYWYQQILGQGPKLLIQFQNNGVVDDSQLPKDRFSAERLKGVDSTLKIQPAKLEDSAVYLCASSVGLAGTDTQYFGPGTRLTVL.

Turning to this clone: Other DNA sequences in this sample translate to the same CDR3. J is TRBJ2-5 and V is TRBV6-1; 11 bases align to TRBD1. The V segment lost 5 bases and the J segment 3 bases; nucleotides outside the gene matches: 5. The CDR3 extends over 15 amino acids. Germline V gene lookup returns CDR1 MNHNS and CDR2 SASEGT. CDR3: CASSSWDRGKETQYF. The CDR3 coding sequence is TGTGCCAGCAGTTCTTGGGACAGGGGGAAAGAGACCCAGTACTTC.

A few counts support this clone. The chain recombines TRBV5-1 with TRBJ1-1, with D possibly TRBD1 on 5 matching bases. Germline assignment: CDR1 SGHRS and CDR2 YFSETQ. Trimming removed 3 bases from V and 1 base from J, with 13 bases in between. The CDR3 has 15 residues. The CDR3 reads CASSYLQGPNTEAFF. The CDR3 DNA sequence: TGCGCCAGCAGCTACCTCCAGGGACCGAACACTGAAGCTTTCTTT.

This clone appeared a few times. The chain has TRBV5-6 and TRBJ1-5, with D perhaps TRBD1 (5 bases). Germline-derived CDR1 and CDR2 are SGHDT and YYEEEE. V lost 4 bases and J lost 1, with 12 bases in between. The CDR3 totals 15 residues. The CDR3 loop is CASSLVGGSNQPQHF. CDR3 in DNA: TGTGCCAGCAGCCTAGTGGGGGGAAGCAATCAGCCCCAGCATTTT.

This clone occurred a few times. This chain connects TRBV2 to TRBJ2-5; TRBD1 agrees at 11 bases. This CDR3 spans 14 amino acids. After removal of 4 bases from V and 5 bases from J, the junction contained 3 bases not matched to a gene. CDR1 and CDR2 (germline): SNHLY, FYNNEI. The CDR3 region has the DNA TGTGCCAGCAGTGTAGGGACAGGGGGTGAGACCCAGTACTTC. It specifies CASSVGTGGETQYF.

V usage is TRBV29-1 and J usage is TRBJ2-7; TRBD2 matches at 11 bases. V lost 7 bases and J lost 5; bases outside the gene matches: 10. The CDR3 loop spans 14 amino acids. Germline V gene data show CDR1 as SQVTM and CDR2 as ANQGSEA. In DNA, the CDR3 is TGCAGCGCGGGGAGTGGACTAGCGGGTAACGAGCAGTACTTC. It translates to CSAGSGLAGNEQYF.

The sample holds a few counts of this clone. This sequence joins TRBV27 and TRBJ1-5; D is uncertain. V lost 2 bases, J lost 0 bases, and 11 bases lay in between. Per the germline V gene, CDR1 is MNHEY and CDR2 is SMNVEV (reference sequence). The CDR3 contains 16 residues. DNA for the CDR3: TGTGCCAGCAGTTTACTGGCACTTGATAGCAATCAGCCCCAGCATTTT. It encodes CASSLLALDSNQPQHF.

Points on this clone: Different DNA sequences within this sample yield the same CDR3. The chain uses TRBV6-5 and TRBJ1-3, with D possibly TRBD1 on 6 matching bases. V dropped 6 bases and J dropped 0 bases, with 12 bases sitting between them. Germline values: CDR1 MNHEY, CDR2 SVGAGI. CDR3 length: 15 amino acids. For the CDR3, the DNA is TGTGCCAGCAGCCCCGACAGGTACTCTGGAAACACCATATATTTT. It specifies CASSPDRYSGNTIYF.

This clone was recorded at least ten times. The same CDR3 arises from other DNA sequences in this sample as well. CDR3 in DNA: TGTGCCAGCAGCTTATCGTTGGGAGAGCCCCAGCATTTT. Protein sequence: CASSLSLGEPQHF. The V gene is TRBV7-2, the J gene TRBJ1-5; D not resolved. From germline, CDR1 is SGHTA and CDR2 FQGNSA. Trimming removed 2 bases from V and 8 bases from J, with 10 bases in between. This CDR3 has 13 amino acids.

V gene TRBV30 combines with J gene TRBJ1-5; the match to TRBD1 covers 7 bases. After removal of 2 bases from V and 2 bases from J, the junction contained 3 bases not matched to a gene. CDR1 and CDR2 (germline): GTSNPN, SVGIG (reference sequence). This CDR3 comprises 14 residues. The chain's CDR3 is CAWSFTGGNQPQHF. As DNA, the CDR3 is TGTGCCTGGAGTTTTACAGGGGGCAATCAGCCCCAGCATTTT. Filled out from reference TRBV30 and TRBJ1-5, the complete variable domain reads SQTIHQWPATLVQPVGSPLSLECTVEGTSNPNLYWYRQAAGRGLQLLFYSVGIGQISSEVPQNLSASRPQDRQFILSSKKLLLSDSGFYLCAWSFTGGNQPQHFGDGTRLSIL.

The rearrangement uses TRBV5-4 and TRBJ2-2; TRBD2 agrees at 9 bases. Germline loops: CDR1 SGHNT, CDR2 YYREEE (reference sequence). With 3 bases clipped from V and 5 bases from J, the junction kept 14 bases outside the gene matches. CDR3 length: 18 amino acids. The DNA of the CDR3 is TGTGCCAGCAGCTCCCCTTTATCCGGGACTAGCTATACCGGGGAGCTGTTTTTT. Its protein product is CASSSPLSGTSYTGELFF. The full variable domain, completed using reference TRBV5-4 and TRBJ2-2, is ETGVTQSPTHLIKTRGQQVTLRCSSQSGHNTVSWYQQALGQGPQFIFQYYREEENGRGNFPPRFSGLQFPNYSSELNVNALELDDSALYLCASSSPLSGTSYTGELFFGEGSRLTVL.

This clone was recorded a few times. The V call is TRBV7-2, the J call TRBJ2-5; 10 nucleotides line up with TRBD2. Germline trimming cut 6 bases from V and 5 bases from J; bases unmatched to any gene: 15. This CDR3 region has 17 residues. Germline V gene data show CDR1 as SGHTA and CDR2 as FQGNSA. CDR3 DNA sequence: TGTGCCAGCAGTTTCAGCGGGAGGGCCGGCCGGGGGGAGACCCAGTACTTC. It specifies CASSFSGRAGRGETQYF.